The following is a T cell receptor beta chain sequence with its context. The count of this clone is one. The target of this receptor is not known. No quality values exist for individual bases; no much larger clone is one base distant. In total, over 600 healthy bone marrow donors made up the cohort. All cohort members were sampled while nominally healthy, although unrecorded immune exposures were likely present. The donor tested CMV seronegative and was one of the 352 seronegative cohort members. A peripheral blood sample was collected from each donor, and TCR beta sequencing was performed on peripheral blood mononuclear cells. Genomic DNA extraction from the blood cell samples was performed with the Qiagen DNeasy Blood Extraction Kit. Libraries were built with the immunoSEQ multiplex PCR assay. A mixture of 60 forward primers for TCR Vbeta segments and 13 reverse primers for TCR Jbeta segments was used in the multiplex PCR. The CDR3 region of rearranged TCR beta genes was amplified from genomic DNA with a multiplex PCR assay. Amplified TCR beta libraries were sequenced as 87-base-pair reads on the Illumina HiSeq System. For the original study's pipeline: In a later analysis, 80 million or so unique TCR beta chains were counted across the approximately 620 repertoires, and roughly 9.9 million of these chains were shared by at least two donors. A nearest-neighbor algorithm error-corrected the raw reads and collapsed the reads into unique sequences, merging closely related sequences to remove PCR and sequencing errors. To assign V, D and J gene segments, CDR3 sequences were aligned to IMGT reference sequences. For a sequence to be retained, a match of at least six nucleotides to both a V gene segment and a J gene segment was required. A rearrangement was called productive if the CDR3 had no stop codons and remained in frame with V and J, and every other rearrangement was called non-productive. CDR3 was defined by IMGT convention, running from the second conserved V-encoded cysteine to the conserved J-encoded phenylalanine. The earlier analysis of roughly 590 of the donors excluded sequences that lacked an unambiguous match to a single V gene segment. An earlier analysis of fewer than 750 of the donors called V segments functional above 56.7% productive rearrangements and segregating when the between-donor standard deviation exceeded 5%. A statistical classification framework was built to diagnose cytomegalovirus status from the catalog of TCR beta chain sequences. A later analysis assigned V and J genes by comparing TCR nucleotide sequences with IMGT/GENE-DB human TR gene sequences. A later analysis assigned CDR3 sequences and most-parsimonious VDJ recombination scenarios with the TCRdist pipeline. A later analysis defined each TCR beta chain by its CDR3 amino acid sequence plus V-gene family, and excluded reads lacking a unique V-gene family. To address suspected cross-contamination and a sequencing artifact, a later analysis removed some 620 highly shared, low-generation-probability nucleotide sequences. In a later analysis, a clonal expansion index for each public chain was calculated from normalized within-repertoire ranks of inferred template counts. In a later analysis, generation probabilities were computed with a VDJ recombination model fitted to out-of-frame rearrangements, and the resulting probabilities were checked against IGoR. A later analysis scored TCR-TCR, TCR-HLA and TCR-CMV co-occurrence with hypergeometric tests, applying a repertoire-size bias correction to TCR pairs. False discovery rates were estimated in a later analysis by permuting HLA or CMV assignments 20 times. In a later analysis, co-occurring TCRs were grouped with DBSCAN, and TCRdist sequence similarity was added when clustering was performed within HLA-allele-positive subsets. Co-occurrence clustering excluded repertoires with fewer than 30,000 or more than 120,000 public chains, plus five with anomalous nucleotide sharing. TCRdb took this table from immuneACCESS and kept in-frame rearrangements with V and J called. Such tables lack part of the clones; where checked against another copy, unresolved V genes explain under half of the gap, and the rest is unexplained. The DNA was the basis for D and trimming; V, J and clone size are from that table. Present in this sample are about 160,000 clones, around 88% of which were seen just once. The ten largest clones represent around 1.8% of the sample.

The sample originates from a study of cytomegalovirus exposure and HLA in healthy donors (dated 2017 in TCRdb). In terms of the full investigation: An earlier analysis of approximately 590 of the donors reported roughly 300 Gb of sequence data and roughly 110 million unique TCR beta sequences from some 180 million T cells. An early release covering over 500 HLA-typed donors comprised approximately 300 gigabases of sequencing data and 85 million or so unique TCR sequences. The genetic ancestry cluster associated with self-reported Caucasian donors included over 65% of the approximately 430 genotyped donors. The study aimed to test whether signatures of past pathogen exposure could be identified by cataloging public T cell receptors. The study used immunosequencing to profile the T cell repertoires of hundreds of subjects and linked those repertoires to cytomegalovirus serostatus. In addition to the first cohort of 666 subjects, a separate validation cohort of approximately 130 different subjects was used. High-throughput TCR immunosequencing, statistical association of individual TCRs with disease status, and machine learning were combined to predict cytomegalovirus infection status. To study patterns of TCR occurrence, a later analysis re-analyzed previously published TCR beta repertoires from around 700 donors and added high-resolution HLA genotyping. Rather than drawing on any new phenotypic data, the later analysis identified candidate immune exposures from TCR beta sequences and the way those sequences occurred across donors. An earlier analysis of fewer than 750 of the donors used high-throughput TCR beta sequencing to judge whether each TCR beta V gene segment behaved as functional or pseudogenic. Alongside the repertoire data, information on donor age, sex, ethnicity and CMV serostatus was compiled. Genome-wide SNP genotypes for about three fifths of the roughly 670 donors were used in a later genetic analysis, which treated that subset as a discovery cohort. Every repertoire in the discovery cohort had been generated on one and the same sequencing platform. HLA typing included class I and class II loci at four-digit resolution. The number of typed donors differed by locus: about 620-640 for A, B, C, DRB1 and DQB1; 522 for DQA1; approximately 600 for DPA1; and approximately 450 for DPB1. Because of strong linkage in the cohort, roughly five DR-DQ haplotypes were treated as single units for association and clustering. On average, roughly 240,000 unique TCR beta nucleotide sequences were sequenced per donor among fewer than 500 genotyped donors of the cohort, with roughly 18% of those sequences being non-productive.

Study-level results and caveats: According to a later analysis, parvovirus B19, influenza, CMV and Epstein-Barr virus appeared linked to several top co-occurrence clusters. Presence/absence analyses assumed roughly uniform sequencing depth across donors, an assumption that may not hold. This cohort had only TCR beta chains sequenced, and the lack of alpha or paired-chain data limited which features could be detected. The 87-base-pair reads could not distinguish some IMGT-functional V segments, including TRBV6-2 and TRBV6-3, so those segments were excluded. In a later analysis, most CMV-associated TCR beta chains were found to appear HLA-restricted, with HLA associations seemingly driven largely by CMV exposure. A cluster of highly shared sequence variants was judged likely to represent a technical artifact of the sequencing pipeline. The classifier was reported to diagnose cytomegalovirus status with high specificity and sensitivity in both the original cohort and the validation cohort. While some public TCRs were present in many individuals, most TCR sequences turned up only very rarely across donors. In a later analysis, HLA-associated TCR beta chains were found to be more clonally expanded and to have lower generation probabilities than equally common non-associated chains. Because HLA typing was missing for some donors at each locus, association tests included only the typed subset. At a false discovery rate of 0.05, a later analysis linked around 15,000 TCR beta sequences to specific HLA alleles. In the study, around 160 TCR beta chains were listed as associated with cytomegalovirus. Seventeen rarely observed V segments, including chromosome 9 orphons, were excluded from the earlier analysis of just under 600 of the donors because counts were too low. Broadly in line with IMGT annotations, most TCR beta V segments showed up in productive rearrangements about 87% or about 30% of the time in an earlier analysis of approximately 600 of the donors. In vitro tests confirmed that a few of the cytomegalovirus-associated TCR beta chains recognize cytomegalovirus antigens. Linkage disequilibrium might explain the correlated functional status among segregating V segments, but an unknown experimental factor could not be excluded. The authors suggested that the approach could potentially be generalized to other disease states and immunological phenotypes. The only immune exposure information available for the cohort was CMV serostatus. A later genetic analysis reported fewer N-insertions in productive TCRs among donors in an Asian-associated ancestry cluster than the roughly 720-donor mean. A later genetic analysis associated a missense DCLRE1C variant with V-gene and J-gene trimming of TCR beta chains, and an independent cohort replicated the association. A further reported finding was that TCR beta sequences accurately predicted the HLA-A and HLA-B alleles for most subjects in the first cohort. Strong co-occurrence of HLA alleles, especially DR and DQ, made assigning TCR associations to individual alleles difficult. In a later analysis, the rate of TCR association differed among HLA loci, with DRB1 alleles having the most associated TCRs and HLA-C alleles having the fewest.

The germline V gene (reference sequence) provides CDR1 MNHEY and CDR2 SMNVEV. Germline trimming: 4 bases from V, 8 bases from J; junction bases outside gene matches: 5. The CDR3 spans 15 residues, from the cysteine through the phenylalanine. The DNA shown is the 45-base CDR3, in frame from base 1. The rearrangement joined TRBV27 to TRBJ1-6; TRBD1 matches 10 bases in the middle. The TCR originated in a woman aged 18 to 35 in good health and CMV-seronegative. The sample consisted of PBMCs. The DNA sequence follows: TGTGCCAGCAGTTGGTCCGGGACAGGGGATTCACCCCTCCACTTT. Translated, it gives CASSWSGTGDSPLHF.